The clone carrying this T cell receptor beta chain was counted ten times or more. Investigators prepared the TCR beta libraries by applying iRepertoire HTBI primers and Arm-PCR of CDR3 regions. TCRdb ran MiXCR on the multiplex PCR reads and lists one entry per CDR3 protein. The table lists 400,000 to 500,000 distinct CDR3 sequences, approximately 14% of them singletons. This sample was taken from a study of regulatory T cells in long-lasting Graves disease. This sample's time point: newly diagnosed GD, antithyroid drugs for less than 3 months. Making the TCR library involved RNA that had been extracted from PBMCs. This CDR3 has 13 amino acids. Trimming shortened V by 5 bases and J by 7 bases, and 18 bases separated the two germline ends. The germline V gene encodes CDR1 DFQATT and CDR2 SNEGSKA (reference sequence). The same data also went into a second study, on T cells in Graves' hyperthyroidism and ophthalmopathy.

V usage is TRBV20-1 and J usage is TRBJ2-7; tentatively, D is TRBD1 or TRBD2 (7 bases each). The specimen was peripheral blood mononuclear cells (PBMCs), collected at new diagnosis, from a patient treated with antithyroid drugs. The sequence derives from a woman in her fifties or sixties with Graves disease. The CDR3 here is CSAGTSRGGEQYF. CDR3 in DNA: TGCAGTGCTGGAACCTCCAGGGGGGGAGAGCAGTACTTC.